The source of this T cell receptor beta chain is a study of cytomegalovirus exposure and HLA in healthy donors. With 60 Vbeta and 13 Jbeta primers, the PCR was carried out. Clones were sequenced by immunoSEQ multiplex PCR, and TCRdb holds only the in-frame ones, with some missing. The repertoire holds around 95,000 clones, approximately 79% seen once, with under 2% in the top ten. The V and J ends lost 7 bases and 7 bases, in that order; junction bases with no gene match: 10. Germline-derived CDR1 and CDR2 are LNHDA and SQIVND (reference sequence). The CDR3 is 15 residues long. The chain is built from TRBV19 and TRBJ2-3; 11 bases are shared with TRBD2. Sample: PBMCs. This sequence originates from a male donor in good health and CMV-seronegative. CDR3 region: CASKLLAGEGHTQYF. The CDR3 coding sequence is TGTGCCAGTAAATTACTAGCGGGAGAGGGGCATACGCAGTATTTT.